Following are 8 T cell receptor beta chains from one sample sequenced in a study of beta chain features in type 1 diabetes. Every isolated RNA sample was fully reverse transcribed, so sequencing captured expressed TCRB transcripts. Sequencing used immunoSEQ multiplex PCR; TCRdb keeps in-frame clones, though not all of them. This table holds under 950,000 clones, 17% found once. Source material: naive CD4+ T cells from blood. The receptors stem from a woman aged 18-29 years in good health.

About this clone: The same CDR3 is also encoded by other DNA sequences in this sample. The V and J genes are TRBV18 and TRBJ1-3; the D is unclear. V was trimmed by 2 bases and J by 3 bases, leaving 5 bases between them. In germline, CDR1 is KGHSH, CDR2 LQKENI. This CDR3 is 13 amino acids long. The CDR3 reads CASSPGGGNTIYF. The CDR3, as DNA: TGTGCCAGCTCACCAGGCGGTGGAAACACCATATATTTT.

There are a few counts of this clone. This rearrangement joins TRBV15 to TRBJ2-1, with no clear D. The germline V and J ends were trimmed by 1 base and 1 base, with 11 bases remaining between them. Per the germline V gene, CDR1 is LNHNV and CDR2 is YYDKDF (reference sequence). The CDR3 consists of 16 residues. CDR3 coding DNA: TGTGCCACCAGCAGAGCCCCGGCTCAATCCTACAATGAGCAGTTCTTC. This gives the protein CATSRAPAQSYNEQFF. Full variable domain (outside the CDR3, taken from reference TRBV15 and TRBJ2-1): DAMVIQNPRYQVTQFGKPVTLSCSQTLNHNVMYWYQQKSSQAPKLLFHYYDKDFNNEADTPDNFQSRRPNTSFCFLDIRSPGLGDTAMYLCATSRAPAQSYNEQFFGPGTRLTVL.

This chain joins TRBV20-1 and TRBJ2-1; D gene uncertain. Trimming removed 4 bases from V and 4 bases from J, with 2 bases in between. This CDR3 contains 10 residues. Per the germline V gene, CDR1 is DFQATT and CDR2 is SNEGSKA (reference sequence). The CDR3 coding sequence is TGCAGTGCTAAGTACAATGAGCAGTTCTTC. Encoded protein: CSAKYNEQFF.

This clone was counted between two and nine times. The V gene is TRBV28, the J gene TRBJ2-2; the D gene could be TRBD1 or TRBD2 (5 bases each). The germline V gene has CDR1 MDHEN and CDR2 SYDVKM. V was cut by 4 bases and J by 2 bases, with 14 bases left in between. The CDR3 runs 16 residues. The CDR3 region is CASSSYPGPNTGELFF. CDR3 DNA: TGTGCCAGCAGTTCTTATCCGGGACCAAACACCGGGGAGCTGTTTTTT.

This clone appeared a few times. The chain carries TRBV25-1 and TRBJ2-5; D not certain. The ends were cut back, 7 bases at V and 5 bases at J, with 20 bases in the middle. The CDR3 totals 15 residues. CDR1 is MGHDK, CDR2 SYGVNS, per germline. The CDR3 DNA is TGTGCCAGCACAGGAACGGATCGGACGGGCGAGACCCAGTACTTC. Translation gives CASTGTDRTGETQYF.

The V gene is TRBV2, the J gene TRBJ2-7; D is unclear. The V gene lost 5 bases and the J gene lost 3 bases, with 8 bases spanning the gap. There are 12 residues in the CDR3. From germline, CDR1 is SNHLY and CDR2 FYNNEI. CDR3 residues: CASSSGDYEQYF. In DNA form, the CDR3 reads TGTGCCAGCAGTTCCGGAGACTACGAGCAGTACTTC.

The CDR3 loop is CASSPSGWSSNEQYF. CDR3 DNA: TGTGCCAGCTCACCAAGCGGGTGGAGTAGCAACGAGCAGTACTTC. V is TRBV18 and J is TRBJ2-7; tentative D call: TRBD2 (6 bases). The germline V and J ends were trimmed by 2 bases and 5 bases, with 16 bases remaining between them. Per germline, CDR1 KGHSH and CDR2 LQKENI. CDR3 length equals 15 residues.

V and J are TRBV7-9 and TRBJ2-5, with 8 positions matching TRBD1. The CDR3 has 13 residues. Unmatched junction bases numbered 0, after V lost 4 bases and J lost 2 bases. Germline CDR1 SEHNR, CDR2 FQNEAQ (reference sequence). CDR3 in DNA: TGTGCCAGCAGCTACAGGGGGCAAGAGACCCAGTACTTC. Translating gives CASSYRGQETQYF. The whole variable domain, remainder taken from reference TRBV7-9 and TRBJ2-5, is DTGVSQNPRHKITKRGQNVTFRCDPISEHNRLYWYRQTLGQGPEFLTYFQNEAQLEKSRLLSDRFSAERPKGSFSTLEIQRTEQGDSAMYLCASSYRGQETQYFGPGTRLLVL.